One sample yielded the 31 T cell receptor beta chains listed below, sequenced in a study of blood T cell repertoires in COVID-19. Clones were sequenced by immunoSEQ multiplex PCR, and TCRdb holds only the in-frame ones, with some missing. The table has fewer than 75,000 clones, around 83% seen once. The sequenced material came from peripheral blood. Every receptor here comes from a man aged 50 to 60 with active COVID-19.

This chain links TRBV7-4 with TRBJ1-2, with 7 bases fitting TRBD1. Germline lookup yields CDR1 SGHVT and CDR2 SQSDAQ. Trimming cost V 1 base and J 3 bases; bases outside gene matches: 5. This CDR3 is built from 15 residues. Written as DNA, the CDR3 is TGTGCCAGCAGCTTAGGTGCGACAGGGCACTATGGCTACACCTTC. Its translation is CASSLGATGHYGYTF.

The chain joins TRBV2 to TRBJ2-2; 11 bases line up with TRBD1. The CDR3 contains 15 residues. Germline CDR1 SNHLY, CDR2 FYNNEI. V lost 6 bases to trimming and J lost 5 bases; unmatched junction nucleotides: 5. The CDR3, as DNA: TGTGCCAGCAGGGACAGGGGGCTAAATACCGGGGAGCTGTTTTTT. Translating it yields CASRDRGLNTGELFF.

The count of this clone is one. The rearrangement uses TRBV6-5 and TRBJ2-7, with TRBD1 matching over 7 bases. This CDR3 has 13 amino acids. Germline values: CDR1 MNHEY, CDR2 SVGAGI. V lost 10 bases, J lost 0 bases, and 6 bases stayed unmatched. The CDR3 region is CATGQTPSYEQYV. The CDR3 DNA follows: TGTGCCACGGGACAGACTCCCTCCTACGAGCAGTACGTC.

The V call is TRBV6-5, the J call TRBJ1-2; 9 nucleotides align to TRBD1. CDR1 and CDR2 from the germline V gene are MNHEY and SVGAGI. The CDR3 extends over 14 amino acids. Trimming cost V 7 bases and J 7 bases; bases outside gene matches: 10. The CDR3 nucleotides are TGTGCCAGCAAACAAGACAGGGGGGTAGGTGGCTACACCTTC. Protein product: CASKQDRGVGGYTF.

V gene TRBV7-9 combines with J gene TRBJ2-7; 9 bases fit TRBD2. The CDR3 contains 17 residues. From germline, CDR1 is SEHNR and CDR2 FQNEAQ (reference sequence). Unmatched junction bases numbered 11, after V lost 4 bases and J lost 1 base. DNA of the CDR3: TGTGCCAGCAGCTACTGGCTAGCGGGACTTAAGTCCTACGAGCAGTACTTC. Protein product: CASSYWLAGLKSYEQYF.

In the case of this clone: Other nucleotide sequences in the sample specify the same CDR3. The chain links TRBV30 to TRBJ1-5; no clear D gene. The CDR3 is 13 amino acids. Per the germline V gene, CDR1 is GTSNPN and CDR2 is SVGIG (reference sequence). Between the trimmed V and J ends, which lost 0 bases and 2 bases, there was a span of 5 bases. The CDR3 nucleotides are TGTGCCTGGAGTGTTCAGGGCAATCAGCCCCAGCATTTT. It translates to CAWSVQGNQPQHF.

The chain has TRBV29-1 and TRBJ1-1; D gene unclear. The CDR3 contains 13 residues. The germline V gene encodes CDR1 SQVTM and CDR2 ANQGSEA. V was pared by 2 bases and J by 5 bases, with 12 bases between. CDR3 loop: CSVESLGRTEAFF. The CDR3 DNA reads TGCAGCGTTGAAAGTCTTGGGAGGACTGAAGCTTTCTTT.

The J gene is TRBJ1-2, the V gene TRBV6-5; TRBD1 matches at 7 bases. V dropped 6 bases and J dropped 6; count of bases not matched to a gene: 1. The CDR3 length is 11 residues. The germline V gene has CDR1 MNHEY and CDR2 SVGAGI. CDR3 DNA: TGTGCCAGCAGCCAGGGGGATGGCTACACCTTC. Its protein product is CASSQGDGYTF.

For the CDR3, the DNA is TGTGCCAGCAGCCCCGGACAGGGGATCGCCACTGAAGCTTTCTTT. Translating gives CASSPGQGIATEAFF. V usage is TRBV5-8 and J usage is TRBJ1-1; 9 positions match TRBD1. After removal of 4 bases from V and 4 bases from J, the junction contained 8 bases not matched to a gene. The CDR3 consists of 15 residues. Germline CDR1 reads SGHTS; CDR2 reads YDEGEE.

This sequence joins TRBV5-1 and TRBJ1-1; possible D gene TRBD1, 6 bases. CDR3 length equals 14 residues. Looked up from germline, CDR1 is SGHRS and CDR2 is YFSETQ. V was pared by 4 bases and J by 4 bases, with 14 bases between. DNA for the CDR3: TGCGCCAGCAGCGTAACCACAGGGAGCACTGAAGCTTTCTTT. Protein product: CASSVTTGSTEAFF.

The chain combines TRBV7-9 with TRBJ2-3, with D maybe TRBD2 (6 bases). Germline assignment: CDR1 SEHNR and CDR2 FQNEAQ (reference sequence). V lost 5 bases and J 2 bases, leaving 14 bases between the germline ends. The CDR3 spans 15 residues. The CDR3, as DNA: TGTGCCAGCAGCGGCGGGACGATATACACAGATACGCAGTATTTT. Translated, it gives CASSGGTIYTDTQYF.

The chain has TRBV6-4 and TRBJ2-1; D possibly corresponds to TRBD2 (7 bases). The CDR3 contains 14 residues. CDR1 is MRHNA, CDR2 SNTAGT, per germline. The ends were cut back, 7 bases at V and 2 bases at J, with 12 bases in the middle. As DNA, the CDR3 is TGTGCCAGCAACCGGGGGGCTCCCTACAATGAGCAGTTCTTC. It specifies CASNRGAPYNEQFF.

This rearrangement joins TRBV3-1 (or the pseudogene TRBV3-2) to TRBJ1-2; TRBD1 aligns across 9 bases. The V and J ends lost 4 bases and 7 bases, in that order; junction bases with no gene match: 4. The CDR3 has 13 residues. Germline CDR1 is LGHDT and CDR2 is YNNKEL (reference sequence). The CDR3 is CASSPGTGTGYTF. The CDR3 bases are TGTGCCAGCAGCCCGGGGACAGGGACTGGCTACACCTTC.

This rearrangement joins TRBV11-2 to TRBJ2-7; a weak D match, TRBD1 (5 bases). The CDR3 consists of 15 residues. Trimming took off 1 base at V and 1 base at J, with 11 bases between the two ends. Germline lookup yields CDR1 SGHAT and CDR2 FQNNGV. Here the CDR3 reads CASSLGTLSSYEQYV. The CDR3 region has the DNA TGTGCCAGCAGCTTAGGGACACTTTCATCCTACGAGCAGTACGTC.

CDR3 DNA sequence: TGTGCCAGCAGCTTATCCTCAAGCCCTCGGACCGGGGAGCTGTTTTTT. Translation: CASSLSSSPRTGELFF. This chain uses TRBV11-2 with TRBJ2-2, with D unclear. This CDR3 region has 16 residues. V was clipped by 2 bases and J by 5 bases, with 15 bases between them. Per germline, CDR1 SGHAT and CDR2 FQNNGV.

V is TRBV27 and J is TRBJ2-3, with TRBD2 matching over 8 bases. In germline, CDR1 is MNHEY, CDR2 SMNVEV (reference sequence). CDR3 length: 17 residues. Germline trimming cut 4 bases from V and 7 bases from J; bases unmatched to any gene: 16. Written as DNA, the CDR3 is TGTGCCAGCAGTTATGGGGTAGTAAGCGGGAGTTTAAATACGCAGTATTTT. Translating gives CASSYGVVSGSLNTQYF.

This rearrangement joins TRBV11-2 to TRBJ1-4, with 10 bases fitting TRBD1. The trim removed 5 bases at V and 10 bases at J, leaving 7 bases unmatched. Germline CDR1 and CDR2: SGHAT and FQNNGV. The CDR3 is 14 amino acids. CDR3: CASSLGQGKGKLFF. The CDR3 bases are TGTGCCAGCAGCCTGGGACAGGGGAAGGGAAAACTGTTTTTT.

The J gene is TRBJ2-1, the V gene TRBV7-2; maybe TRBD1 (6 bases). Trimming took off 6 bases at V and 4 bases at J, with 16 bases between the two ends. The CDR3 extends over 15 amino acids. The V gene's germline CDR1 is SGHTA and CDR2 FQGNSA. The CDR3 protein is CASRPSRGSYNEQFF. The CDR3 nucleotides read TGTGCCAGCAGACCCTCCAGGGGAAGTTACAATGAGCAGTTCTTC.

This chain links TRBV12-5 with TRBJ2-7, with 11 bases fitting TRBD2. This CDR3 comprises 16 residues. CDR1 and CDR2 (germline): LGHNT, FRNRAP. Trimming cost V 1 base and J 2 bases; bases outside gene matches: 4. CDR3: CASGLATSGSAYEQYV. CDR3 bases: TGTGCTAGTGGTTTGGCCACTAGCGGGAGCGCCTACGAGCAGTACGTC.

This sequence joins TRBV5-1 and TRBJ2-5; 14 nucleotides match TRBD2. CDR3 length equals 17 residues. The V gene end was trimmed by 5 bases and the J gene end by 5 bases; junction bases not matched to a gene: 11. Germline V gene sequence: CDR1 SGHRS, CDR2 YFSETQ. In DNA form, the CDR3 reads TGCGCCAGCAGTTCAGGACTAGCGGGAGGCCGGGGGGAGACCCAGTACTTC. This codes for CASSSGLAGGRGETQYF.

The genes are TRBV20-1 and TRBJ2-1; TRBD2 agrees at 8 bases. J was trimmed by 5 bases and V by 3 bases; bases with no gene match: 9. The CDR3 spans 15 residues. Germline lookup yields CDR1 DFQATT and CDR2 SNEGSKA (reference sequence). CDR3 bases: TGCAGTGCTAGTCCTTTGAGACTAGCGAACAATGAGCAGTTCTTC. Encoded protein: CSASPLRLANNEQFF.

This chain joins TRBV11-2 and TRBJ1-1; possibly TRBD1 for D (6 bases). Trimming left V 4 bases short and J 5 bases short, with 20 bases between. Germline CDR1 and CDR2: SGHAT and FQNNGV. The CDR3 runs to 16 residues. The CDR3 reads CASSSSFAQGGTEAFF. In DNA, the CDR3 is TGTGCCAGCAGCTCATCTTTCGCACAGGGAGGGACTGAAGCTTTCTTT.

DNA of the CDR3: TGTGCCAGCAGCCCTTATGAGGGTGAGCAGTTCTTC. This encodes CASSPYEGEQFF. The chain recombines TRBV3-1 (or the pseudogene TRBV3-2) with TRBJ2-1, with D perhaps matching TRBD2 (5 bases). V was pared by 4 bases and J by 9 bases, with 10 bases between. There are 12 residues in the CDR3. Germline CDR1 and CDR2: LGHDT and YNNKEL (reference sequence).

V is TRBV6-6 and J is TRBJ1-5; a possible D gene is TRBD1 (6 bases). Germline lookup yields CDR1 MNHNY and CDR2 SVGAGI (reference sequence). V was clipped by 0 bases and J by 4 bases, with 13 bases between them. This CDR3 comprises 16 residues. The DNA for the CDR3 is TGTGCCAGCAGTTACTCGTCCAGGGGAGGGAATCAGCCCCAGCATTTT. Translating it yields CASSYSSRGGNQPQHF.

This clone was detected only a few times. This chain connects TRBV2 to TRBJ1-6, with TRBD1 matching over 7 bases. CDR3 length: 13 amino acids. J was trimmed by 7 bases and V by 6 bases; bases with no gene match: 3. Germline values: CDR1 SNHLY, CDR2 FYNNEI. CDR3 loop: CASSRDSNSPLHF. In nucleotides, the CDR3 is TGTGCCAGCAGCCGGGACAGCAATTCACCCCTCCACTTT.

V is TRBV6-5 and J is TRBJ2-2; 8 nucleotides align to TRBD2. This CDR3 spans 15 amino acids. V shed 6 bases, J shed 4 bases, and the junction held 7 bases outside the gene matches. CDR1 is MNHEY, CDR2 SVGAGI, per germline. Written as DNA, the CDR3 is TGTGCCAGCAGGATTAGCGGGGTAGGCACCGGGGAGCTGTTTTTT. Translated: CASRISGVGTGELFF.

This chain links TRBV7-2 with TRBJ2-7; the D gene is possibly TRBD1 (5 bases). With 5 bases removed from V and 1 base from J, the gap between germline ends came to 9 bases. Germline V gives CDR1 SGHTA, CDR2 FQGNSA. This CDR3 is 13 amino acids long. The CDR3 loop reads CASSPGNSYEQYF. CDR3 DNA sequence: TGTGCCAGCAGCCCAGGGAATTCCTACGAGCAGTACTTC.

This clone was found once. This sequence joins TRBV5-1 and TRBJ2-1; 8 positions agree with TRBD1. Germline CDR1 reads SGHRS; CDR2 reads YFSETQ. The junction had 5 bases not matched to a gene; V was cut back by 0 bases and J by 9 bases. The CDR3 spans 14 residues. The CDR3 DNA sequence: TGCGCCAGCAGCTTGGCGACAGGGGTCAGTGAGCAGTTCTTC. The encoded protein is CASSLATGVSEQFF.

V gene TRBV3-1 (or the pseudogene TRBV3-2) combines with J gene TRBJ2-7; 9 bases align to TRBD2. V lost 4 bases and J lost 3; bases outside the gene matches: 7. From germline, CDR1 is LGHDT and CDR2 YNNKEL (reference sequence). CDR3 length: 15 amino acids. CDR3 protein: CASSPRLAEIYEQYV. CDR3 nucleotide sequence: TGTGCCAGCAGCCCCAGACTAGCGGAGATCTACGAGCAGTACGTC.

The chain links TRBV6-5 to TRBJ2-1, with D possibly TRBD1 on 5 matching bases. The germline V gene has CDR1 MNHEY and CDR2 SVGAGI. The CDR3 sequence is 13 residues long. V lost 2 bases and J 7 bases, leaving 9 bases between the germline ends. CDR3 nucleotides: TGTGCCAGCAGTTACCTTAAGGGGAATGAGCAGTTCTTC. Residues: CASSYLKGNEQFF.

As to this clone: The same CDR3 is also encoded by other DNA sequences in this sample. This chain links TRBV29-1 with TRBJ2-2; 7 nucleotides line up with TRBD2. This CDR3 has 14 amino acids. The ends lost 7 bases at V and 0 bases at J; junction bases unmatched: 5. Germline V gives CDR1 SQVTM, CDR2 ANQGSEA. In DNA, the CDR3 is TGCAGCGCTGGCCTAGCGGCGAACACCGGGGAGCTGTTTTTT. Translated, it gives CSAGLAANTGELFF.